A single sample is the source of the 27 T cell receptor beta chains below, sequenced in a study of tumor-infiltrating lymphocytes in oesophageal squamous cell carcinoma. TCRdb analysed the PCR reads with MiXCR anew, one entry per CDR3 protein. Seen here are roughly 10,000 distinct CDR3 sequences, under 65% observed once, and the top ten hold about 40%. The sample was esophageal tumor tissue. These TCRs come from a female donor with esophageal squamous cell carcinoma.

Regarding this clonotype: The CDR3 does not end in the conserved phenylalanine or tryptophan, so this is likely a read error. The DNA is omitted, as the CDR3 cannot be located on it reliably, and the CDR3 follows TCRdb's listing. V and J are TRBV7-8 and TRBJ1-1. The CDR3 spans 9 residues, counting both ends. Germline values: CDR1 SGHVS, CDR2 FQNEAQ. The CDR3 sequence: CASSLAPSG.

This clonotype was seen only a few times. The rearrangement uses TRBV7-2 and TRBJ2-1; no reliable D call. The germline V gene has CDR1 SGHTA and CDR2 FQGNSA. The CDR3 totals 15 residues. Trimming removed 4 bases from V and 0 bases from J, with 10 bases in between. The CDR3 sequence is CASSSDLFSYNEQFF. As DNA, the CDR3 is TGTGCCAGCAGCTCAGACTTGTTCTCCTACAATGAGCAGTTCTTC.

This clonotype was recorded many times. The chain links TRBV28 to TRBJ1-1; TRBD1 aligns across 7 bases. Germline values: CDR1 MDHEN, CDR2 SYDVKM. With V trimmed by 5 bases and J by 0 bases, 6 bases remained unmatched. The CDR3 length is 15 residues. The CDR3 DNA is TGTGCCAGCAGTCCAGCAGGGGGGTTGAACACTGAAGCTTTCTTT. Translation gives CASSPAGGLNTEAFF.

J is TRBJ1-5 and V is TRBV7-2, with 10 bases matching TRBD1. Germline values: CDR1 SGHTA, CDR2 FQGNSA. CDR3 size: 15 residues. V lost 1 base and J lost 7; bases outside the gene matches: 4. The CDR3 sequence is CASSLVGTGEQPQHF. CDR3 in DNA: TGTGCCAGCAGCTTAGTTGGGACAGGGGAGCAGCCCCAGCATTTT.

In regard to this clonotype: This is likely a read error, given that the CDR3 carries no conserved phenylalanine or tryptophan at its end. No DNA is shown, since the ends of the CDR3 on it are uncertain; the CDR3 is the one TCRdb lists. This chain links TRBV7-2 with TRBJ2-1. The CDR3 length is 16 residues, termini included. Germline V gene lookup returns CDR1 SGHTA and CDR2 FQGNSA. CDR3 loop: CASSLCGGLYEQYFGN.

The genes are TRBV11-3 and TRBJ2-3; the D gene could be TRBD1 or TRBD2 (5 bases each). The J call is uncertain, as TRBJ2-2 better fits the DNA end. The CDR3 length is 12 residues. Germline values: CDR1 SGHNT, CDR2 YENEEA. CDR3 amino acids: CASEGSTGELFF. The CDR3 DNA follows: TGTGCCAGCGAGGGGAGCACCGGGGAGCTGTTTTTT.

On this clonotype: Here the CDR3 omits its conserved ending phenylalanine or tryptophan, so a read error is the likely source. Because the CDR3's place on the DNA is in doubt, the DNA is left out and the CDR3 is given as listed by TCRdb. This sequence joins TRBV28 and TRBJ2-6; the table's D gene call, TRBD2, was not cross checked with the DNA. Germline assignment: CDR1 MDHEN and CDR2 SYDVKM. With termini counted, the CDR3 has 18 amino acids. The CDR3 sequence: CASTSSGTPNSYEQYFGP.

This clonotype was observed many times. The chain joins TRBV5-1 to TRBJ1-4; no clear D gene. V shed 4 bases and J shed 5 bases, with 18 bases lying between them. The CDR3 extends over 16 amino acids. Germline values: CDR1 SGHRS, CDR2 YFSETQ. This CDR3 reads CASSPTAVQTNEKLFF. DNA for the CDR3: TGCGCCAGCAGCCCAACAGCGGTCCAGACGAATGAAAAACTGTTTTTT. The full variable domain, completed using reference TRBV5-1 and TRBJ1-4, is KAGVTQTPRYLIKTRGQQVTLSCSPISGHRSVSWYQQTPGQGLQFLFEYFSETQRNKGNFPGRFSGRQFSNSRSEMNVSTLELGDSALYLCASSPTAVQTNEKLFFGSGTQLSVL.

The rearrangement links TRBV30 to TRBJ2-5, with 8 bases lining up with TRBD1. Germline V CDR1 and CDR2: GTSNPN, SVGIG (reference sequence). This CDR3 is 17 amino acids long. After removal of 3 bases from V and 2 bases from J, the junction contained 14 bases not matched to a gene. CDR3 region: CAWSKQDRGRTQETQYF. CDR3 nucleotides: TGTGCCTGGAGCAAACAAGACAGGGGTAGGACGCAAGAGACCCAGTACTTC.

This clonotype came up a few times. The chain recombines TRBV7-2 with TRBJ2-7; TRBD2 aligns across 10 bases. This CDR3 is built from 18 residues. V lost 0 bases, J lost 3 bases, and 11 bases stayed unmatched. Germline-derived CDR1 and CDR2 are SGHTA and FQGNSA. The CDR3 spells CASSLALSSGSIGYEQYF. The CDR3, as DNA: TGTGCCAGCAGCTTAGCGCTGTCTAGCGGGAGTATAGGCTACGAGCAGTACTTC.

This clonotype has only a few counts. CDR3 sequence (DNA): TGTGCCATCAGTGAGTCTCTAGCGGGAGCGACCGGGGAGCTGTTTTTT. Translated: CAISESLAGATGELFF. V is TRBV10-3 and J is TRBJ2-2; 10 bases are a match to TRBD2. This CDR3 is built from 16 residues. V lost 0 bases and J lost 5; bases outside the gene matches: 3. The germline V gene has CDR1 ENHRY and CDR2 SYGVKD.

This clonotype was detected only once. One base away lies a much larger clone, so this may be a sequencing read error. The CDR3 loop is CASSPLGRTDMQYF. The CDR3 nucleotides are TGTGCCAGCAGCCCCTTGGGACGCACAGATATGCAGTATTTT. The chain couples TRBV7-2 to TRBJ1-1, with D perhaps assigned TRBD1 or TRBD2 (5 bases each). TRBJ2-3 explains the end of the DNA better; the J call may be wrong. CDR1 is SGHTA, CDR2 FQGNSA, per germline. The CDR3 is 14 residues long.

The CDR3 here is CASSLGKGWSETQYF. In DNA, the CDR3 is TGTGCCAGCAGCTTAGGGAAGGGGTGGAGCGAGACCCAGTACTTC. This chain links TRBV7-6 with TRBJ2-4; tentative D call: TRBD1 (5 bases). The better agreement between TRBJ2-5 and the DNA end casts doubt on the J call. The length of the CDR3 is 15 residues. Germline CDR1 and CDR2: SGHVS and FNYEAQ.

The chain employs TRBV7-9 and TRBJ2-3, with 9 bases fitting TRBD2. CDR1 is SEHNR, CDR2 FQNEAQ, per germline (reference sequence). J lost 4 bases, V lost 4 bases, and 6 bases had no gene match. The CDR3 runs 15 residues. The CDR3 loop is CASSSSGIVADTQYF. CDR3 coding DNA: TGTGCCAGCAGCTCTAGCGGGATAGTCGCAGATACGCAGTATTTT. The whole variable domain, remainder taken from reference TRBV7-9 and TRBJ2-3, is DTGVSQNPRHKITKRGQNVTFRCDPISEHNRLYWYRQTLGQGPEFLTYFQNEAQLEKSRLLSDRFSAERPKGSFSTLEIQRTEQGDSAMYLCASSSSGIVADTQYFGPGTRLTVL.

The rearrangement uses TRBV6-1 and TRBJ2-1, with D possibly matching TRBD2 (5 bases). The V end was cut by 5 bases, the J end by 8 bases, with 13 bases between. CDR3 size: 13 residues. Germline V gene lookup returns CDR1 MNHNS and CDR2 SASEGT. CDR3 DNA: TGTGCCAGCAGTACACTAGGAGGCTATGAGCAGTTCTTC. Translated: CASSTLGGYEQFF.

This chain connects TRBV27 to TRBJ1-1; D gene unclear. The CDR3 consists of 15 residues. The V end lost 8 bases, the J end lost 1 base, and 17 bases lay between the germline ends. Germline CDR1 and CDR2: MNHEY and SMNVEV (reference sequence). In nucleotides, the CDR3 is TGTGCCAGCGCCATCCTCGGCGCCTCGAACACTGAAGCTTTCTTT. Translated, it gives CASAILGASNTEAFF.

The chain links TRBV6-2 or TRBV6-3 to TRBJ2-3; 9 nucleotides agree with TRBD2. Germline V gives CDR1 MNHEY, CDR2 SVGEGT. The J segment lost 4 bases and the V segment lost 8 bases, leaving 7 bases of the junction unmatched. This CDR3 has 14 amino acids. CDR3 region: CASVSGGRADTQYF. The DNA for the CDR3 is TGTGCCAGCGTCTCCGGCGGGAGGGCAGATACGCAGTATTTT.

This clonotype has just one count. The chain recombines TRBV6-6 with TRBJ2-7; unclear D gene. The closer fit of TRBJ2-1 to the DNA end suggests the J call may be wrong. From germline, CDR1 is MNHNY and CDR2 SVGAGI (reference sequence). This CDR3 spans 13 amino acids. The CDR3 bases are TGTGCCAGCAGGGACGACTCTGGGTGGGAGCAGTTCTTC. This codes for CASRDDSGWEQFF.

J is TRBJ2-3 and V is TRBV10-1; TRBD1 is a possible D gene (5 bases). The tail of the sequence fits TRBJ2-1 better, so the J call may be wrong. The CDR3 loop spans 14 amino acids. Germline V gene lookup returns CDR1 WNHNN and CDR2 SYGVQD (reference sequence). The CDR3 DNA follows: TGCGCCAGCAGTGAGGCCCAGGGTGAACATGAGCAGTTCTTC. Translation gives CASSEAQGEHEQFF.

As concerns this clonotype: Germline is not matched at one junction end, which may reflect a read error. The chain couples TRBV7-6 to TRBJ2-7; no clear D gene. CDR3 size: 17 residues. The V gene's germline CDR1 is SGHVS and CDR2 FNYEAQ. The CDR3 sequence is CASSFPVYRASENEQFF. In DNA, the CDR3 is TGTGCCAGCAGCTTTCCGGTATATAGAGCTTCGGAAAATGAGCAGTTCTTT.

The rearrangement links TRBV6-2 or TRBV6-3 to TRBJ2-1, with 7 nucleotides matching TRBD1. The trim removed 7 bases at V and 1 base at J, leaving 13 bases unmatched. This CDR3 region has 17 residues. Per germline, CDR1 MNHEY and CDR2 SVGEGT. CDR3 loop: CASKPDQGQRSYNEQFF. As DNA, the CDR3 is TGTGCCAGCAAGCCAGATCAGGGACAGCGTTCCTACAATGAGCAGTTCTTC.

This clonotype has a single count. CDR3 loop: CASSYSGPQETQYF. In nucleotides, the CDR3 is TGTGCCAGCAGTTACTCGGGACCCCAAGAGACCCAGTACTTC. The chain recombines TRBV6-2 or TRBV6-3 with TRBJ2-5; D may match TRBD1 or TRBD2 (5 bases each). The germline CDR1 and CDR2 sequences are MNHEY and SVGEGT. Deletions cut 0 bases from V and 1 base from J, with 6 bases between. The length of the CDR3 is 14 residues.

This chain connects TRBV27 to TRBJ2-3, with TRBD2 identical over 9 bases. Unmatched junction bases numbered 24, after V lost 6 bases and J lost 14 bases. CDR3 length equals 17 residues. CDR1 MNHEY and CDR2 SMNVEV come from the germline V gene (reference sequence). The CDR3 DNA follows: TGTGCCAGCAGCCGTGAACCCCCCTTAGCGGGAGCCGGGGAGCTGTATTTT. Protein product: CASSREPPLAGAGELYF.

The V and J genes are TRBV18 and TRBJ2-1; D is tentatively TRBD1 or TRBD2 (5 bases each). V was shortened by 3 bases and J by 4 bases, with 13 bases between the two germline ends. Germline loops: CDR1 KGHSH, CDR2 LQKENI. This CDR3 is 15 amino acids long. The CDR3 bases are TGTGCCAGCTCACCCGGGGACGGAGGATACAATGAGCAGTTCTTC. Translated: CASSPGDGGYNEQFF.

This clonotype is categorized as medium-sized. The chain is built from TRBV28 and TRBJ2-5; 7 bases line up with TRBD2. Trimming at V came to 3 bases and at J to 1 base, leaving 8 bases not matched to a gene. The CDR3 is 16 amino acids. CDR1 is MDHEN, CDR2 SYDVKM, per germline. The CDR3 bases are TGTGCCAGCAGTTTGAGAGGACTAGGGACCCAAGAGACCCAGTACTTC. Its protein product is CASSLRGLGTQETQYF.

The CDR3 DNA reads as TGTGCCAGCAGCCCTCTTGACGGCGGTTATACGCAGTATTTT. As protein: CASSPLDGGYTQYF. This sequence joins TRBV7-6 and TRBJ2-3; no clear D gene. V lost 5 bases to trimming and J lost 7 bases, with 16 bases between them. The CDR3 sequence is 14 residues long. Germline CDR1 reads SGHVS; CDR2 reads FNYEAQ. Based on the CDR3 plus reference TRBV7-6 and TRBJ2-3, the full variable domain is GAGVSQSPRYKVTKRGQDVALRCDPISGHVSLYWYRQALGQGPEFLTYFNYEAQQDKSGLPNDRFSAERPEGSISTLTIQRTEQRDSAMYRCASSPLDGGYTQYFGPGTRLTVL.

The genes are TRBV7-6 and TRBJ2-5; D is uncertain. The DNA end is more similar to TRBJ2-7, so the J call may be wrong. Germline lookup yields CDR1 SGHVS and CDR2 FNYEAQ. The CDR3 has 15 residues. CDR3 loop: CASSLAVGSNYEQYF. Here the CDR3 DNA reads TGTGCCAGCAGCTTAGCGGTTGGTAGCAACTACGAGCAGTACTTC.